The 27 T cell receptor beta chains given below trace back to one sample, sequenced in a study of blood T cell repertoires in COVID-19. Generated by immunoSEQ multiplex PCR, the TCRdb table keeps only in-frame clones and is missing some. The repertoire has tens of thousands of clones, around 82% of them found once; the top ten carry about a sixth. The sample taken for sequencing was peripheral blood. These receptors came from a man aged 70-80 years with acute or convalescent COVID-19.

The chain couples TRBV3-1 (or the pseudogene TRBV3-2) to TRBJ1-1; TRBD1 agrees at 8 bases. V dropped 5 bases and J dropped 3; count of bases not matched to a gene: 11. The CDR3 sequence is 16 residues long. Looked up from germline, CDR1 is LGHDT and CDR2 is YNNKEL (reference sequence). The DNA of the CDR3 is TGTGCCAGCAGCTCCCGGACAGGGAGGGACGACACTGAAGCTTTCTTT. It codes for CASSSRTGRDDTEAFF.

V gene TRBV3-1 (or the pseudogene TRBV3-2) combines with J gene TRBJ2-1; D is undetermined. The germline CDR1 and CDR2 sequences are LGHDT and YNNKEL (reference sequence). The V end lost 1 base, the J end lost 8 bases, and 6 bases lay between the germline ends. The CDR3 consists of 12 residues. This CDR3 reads CASSQVSDEQFF. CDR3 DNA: TGTGCCAGCAGCCAAGTTTCCGATGAGCAGTTCTTC.

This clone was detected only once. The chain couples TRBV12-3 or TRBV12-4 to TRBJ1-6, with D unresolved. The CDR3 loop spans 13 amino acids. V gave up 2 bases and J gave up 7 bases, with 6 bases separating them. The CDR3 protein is CASSLHGNSPLHF. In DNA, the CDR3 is TGTGCCAGCAGTTTACACGGGAATTCACCCCTCCACTTT.

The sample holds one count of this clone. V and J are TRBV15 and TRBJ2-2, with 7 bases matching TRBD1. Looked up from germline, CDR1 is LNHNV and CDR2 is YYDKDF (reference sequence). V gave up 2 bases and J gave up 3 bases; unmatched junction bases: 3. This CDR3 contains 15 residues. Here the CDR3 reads CATSRLDRDTGELFF. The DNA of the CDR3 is TGTGCCACCAGCAGACTTGACAGGGACACCGGGGAGCTGTTTTTT.

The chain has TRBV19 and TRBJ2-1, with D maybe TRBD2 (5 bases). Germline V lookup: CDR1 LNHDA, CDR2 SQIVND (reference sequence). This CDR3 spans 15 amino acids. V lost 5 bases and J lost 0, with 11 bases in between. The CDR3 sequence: CASSAGVSSYNEQFF. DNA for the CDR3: TGTGCCAGTAGTGCCGGGGTAAGCTCCTACAATGAGCAGTTCTTC.

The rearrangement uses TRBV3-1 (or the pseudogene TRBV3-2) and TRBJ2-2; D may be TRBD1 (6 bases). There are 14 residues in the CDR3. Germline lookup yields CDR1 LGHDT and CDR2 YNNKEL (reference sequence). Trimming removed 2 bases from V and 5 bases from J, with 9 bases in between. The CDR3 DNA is TGTGCCAGCAGCCAATCAGGGGCTACCGGGGAGCTGTTTTTT. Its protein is CASSQSGATGELFF.

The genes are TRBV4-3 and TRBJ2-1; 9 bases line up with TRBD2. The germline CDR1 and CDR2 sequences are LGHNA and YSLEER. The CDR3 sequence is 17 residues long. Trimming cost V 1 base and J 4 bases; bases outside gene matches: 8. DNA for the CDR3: TGCGCCAGCAGCCAAGGGGTCGCGGGAGGGCAGTACAATGAGCAGTTCTTC. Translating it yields CASSQGVAGGQYNEQFF.

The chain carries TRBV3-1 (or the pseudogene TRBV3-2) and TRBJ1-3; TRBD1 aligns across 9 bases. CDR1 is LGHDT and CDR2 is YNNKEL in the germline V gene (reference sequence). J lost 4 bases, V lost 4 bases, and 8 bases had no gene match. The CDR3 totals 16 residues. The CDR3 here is CASSPAGQGLGNTIYF. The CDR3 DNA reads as TGTGCCAGCAGCCCCGCAGGACAGGGGCTCGGAAACACCATATATTTT.

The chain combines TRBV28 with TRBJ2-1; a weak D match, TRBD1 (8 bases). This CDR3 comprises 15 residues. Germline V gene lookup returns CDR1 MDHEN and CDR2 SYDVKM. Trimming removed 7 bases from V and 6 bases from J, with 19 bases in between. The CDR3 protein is CASTERQGRVNEQFF. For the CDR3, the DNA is TGTGCCAGCACAGAGCGACAGGGGAGGGTCAATGAGCAGTTCTTC.

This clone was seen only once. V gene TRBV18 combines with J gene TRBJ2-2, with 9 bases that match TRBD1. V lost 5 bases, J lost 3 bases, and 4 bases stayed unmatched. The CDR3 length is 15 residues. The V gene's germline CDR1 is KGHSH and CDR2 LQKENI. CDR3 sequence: CASSSGQGHTGELFF. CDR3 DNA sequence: TGTGCCAGCTCATCGGGACAGGGTCACACCGGGGAGCTGTTTTTT. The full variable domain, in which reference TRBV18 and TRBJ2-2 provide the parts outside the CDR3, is NAGVMQNPRHLVRRRGQEARLRCSPMKGHSHVYWYRQLPEEGLKFMVYLQKENIIDESGMPKERFSAEFPKEGPSILRIQQVVRGDSAAYFCASSSGQGHTGELFFGEGSRLTVL.

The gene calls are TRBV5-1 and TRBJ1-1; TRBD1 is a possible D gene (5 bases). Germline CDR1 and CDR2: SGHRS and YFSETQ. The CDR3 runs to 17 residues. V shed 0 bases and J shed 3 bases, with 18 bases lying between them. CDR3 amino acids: CASSLGWTSFGDTEAFF. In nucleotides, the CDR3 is TGCGCCAGCAGCTTGGGATGGACATCATTTGGGGACACTGAAGCTTTCTTT.

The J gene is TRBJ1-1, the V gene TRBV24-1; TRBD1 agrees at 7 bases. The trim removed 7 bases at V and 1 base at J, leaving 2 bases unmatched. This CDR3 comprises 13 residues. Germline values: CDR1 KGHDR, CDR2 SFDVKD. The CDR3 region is CATSNRGNTEAFF. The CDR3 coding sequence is TGTGCCACCAGCAACAGGGGGAACACTGAAGCTTTCTTT.

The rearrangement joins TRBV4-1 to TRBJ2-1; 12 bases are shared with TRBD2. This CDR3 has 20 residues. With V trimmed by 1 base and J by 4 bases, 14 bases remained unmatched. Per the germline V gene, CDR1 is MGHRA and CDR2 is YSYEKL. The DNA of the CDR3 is TGCGCCAGCAGCCAAGGCGCCCGGTGGAGAGGGACTAGCGGGTACAATGAGCAGTTCTTC. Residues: CASSQGARWRGTSGYNEQFF.

Written as DNA, the CDR3 is TGTGCCAGCCTTAGGGGCTCCCTGAACACTGAAGCTTTCTTT. Translating gives CASLRGSLNTEAFF. This chain connects TRBV28 to TRBJ1-1; a weak D match, TRBD1 (5 bases). The V gene lost 8 bases and the J gene lost 0 bases, with 13 bases spanning the gap. CDR3 length: 14 amino acids. Germline assignment: CDR1 MDHEN and CDR2 SYDVKM.

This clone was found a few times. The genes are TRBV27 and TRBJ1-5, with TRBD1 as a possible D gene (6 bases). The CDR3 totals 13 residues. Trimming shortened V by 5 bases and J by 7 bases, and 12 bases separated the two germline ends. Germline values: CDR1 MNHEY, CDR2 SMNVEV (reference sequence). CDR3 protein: CASSQAGVQPQHF. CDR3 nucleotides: TGTGCCAGCAGTCAAGCAGGGGTCCAGCCCCAGCATTTT.

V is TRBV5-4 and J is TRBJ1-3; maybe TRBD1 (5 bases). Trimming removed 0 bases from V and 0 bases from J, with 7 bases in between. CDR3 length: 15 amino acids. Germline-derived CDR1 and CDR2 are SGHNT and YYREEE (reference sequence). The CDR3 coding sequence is TGTGCCAGCAGCTTGGGGGGGGTCTCTGGAAACACCATATATTTT. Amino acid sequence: CASSLGGVSGNTIYF.

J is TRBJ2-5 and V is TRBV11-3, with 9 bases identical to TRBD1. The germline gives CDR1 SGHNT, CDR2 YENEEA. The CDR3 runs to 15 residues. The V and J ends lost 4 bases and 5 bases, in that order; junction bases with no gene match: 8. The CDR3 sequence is CASSSGQGMGETQYF. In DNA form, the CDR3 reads TGTGCCAGCAGCTCGGGACAGGGAATGGGGGAGACCCAGTACTTC. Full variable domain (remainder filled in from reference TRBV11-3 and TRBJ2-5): EAGVVQSPRYKIIEKKQPVAFWCNPISGHNTLYWYLQNLGQGPELLIRYENEEAVDDSQLPKDRFSAERLKGVDSTLKIQPAELGDSAVYLCASSSGQGMGETQYFGPGTRLLVL.

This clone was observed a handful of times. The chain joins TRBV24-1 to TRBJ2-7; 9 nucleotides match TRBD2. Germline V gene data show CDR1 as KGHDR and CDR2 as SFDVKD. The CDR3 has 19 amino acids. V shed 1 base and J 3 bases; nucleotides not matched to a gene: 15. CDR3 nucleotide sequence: TGTGCCACCAGTGATTTACTCCAGCCTAGCGGGGATTATTACTACGAGCAGTACTTC. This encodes CATSDLLQPSGDYYYEQYF.

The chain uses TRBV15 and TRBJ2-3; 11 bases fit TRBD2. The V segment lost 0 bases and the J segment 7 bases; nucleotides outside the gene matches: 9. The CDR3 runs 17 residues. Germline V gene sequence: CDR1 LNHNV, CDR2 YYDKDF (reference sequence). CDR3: CATSRDATSGGQNTQYF. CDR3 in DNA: TGTGCCACCAGCAGAGATGCTACTAGCGGGGGTCAGAATACGCAGTATTTT.

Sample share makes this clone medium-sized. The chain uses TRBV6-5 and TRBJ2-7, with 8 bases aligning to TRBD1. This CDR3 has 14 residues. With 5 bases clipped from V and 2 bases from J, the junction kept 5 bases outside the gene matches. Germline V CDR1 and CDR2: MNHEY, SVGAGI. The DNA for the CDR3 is TGTGCCAGCAGTCTGACAGGGGATACCTACGAGCAGTACTTC. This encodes CASSLTGDTYEQYF.

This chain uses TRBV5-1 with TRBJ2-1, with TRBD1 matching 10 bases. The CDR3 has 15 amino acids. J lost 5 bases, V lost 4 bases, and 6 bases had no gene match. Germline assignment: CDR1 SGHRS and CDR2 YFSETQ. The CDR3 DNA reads TGCGCCAGCAGCCCAGACAGGGGGCTTAACAATGAGCAGTTCTTC. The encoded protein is CASSPDRGLNNEQFF.

In DNA, the CDR3 is TGTGCCACCAGCAGGGAGGGGAGCCCGGTCTATGGCTACACCTTC. The encoded protein is CATSREGSPVYGYTF. The chain employs TRBV15 and TRBJ1-2; TRBD1 might be the D (5 bases). The V gene's germline CDR1 is LNHNV and CDR2 YYDKDF (reference sequence). Trimming took off 3 bases at V and 4 bases at J, with 15 bases between the two ends. The CDR3 length is 15 residues.

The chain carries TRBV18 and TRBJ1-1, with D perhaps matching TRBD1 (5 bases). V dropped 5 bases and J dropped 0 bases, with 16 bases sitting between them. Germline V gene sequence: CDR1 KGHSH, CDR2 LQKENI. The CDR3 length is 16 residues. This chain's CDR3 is CASSTSRQQMNTEAFF. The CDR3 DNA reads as TGTGCCAGCTCAACGTCCCGACAGCAGATGAACACTGAAGCTTTCTTT.

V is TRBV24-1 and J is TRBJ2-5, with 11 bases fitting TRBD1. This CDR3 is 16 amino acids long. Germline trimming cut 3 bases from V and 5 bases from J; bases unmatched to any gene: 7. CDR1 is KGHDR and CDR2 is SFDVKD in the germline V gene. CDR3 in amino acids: CATSDGGTGGWETQYF. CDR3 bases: TGTGCCACCAGTGATGGTGGGACAGGGGGTTGGGAGACCCAGTACTTC.

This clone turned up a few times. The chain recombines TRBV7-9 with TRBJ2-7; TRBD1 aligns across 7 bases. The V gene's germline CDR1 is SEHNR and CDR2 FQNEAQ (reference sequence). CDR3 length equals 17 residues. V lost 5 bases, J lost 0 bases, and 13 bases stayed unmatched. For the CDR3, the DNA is TGTGCCAGCAGCCCCTATAGTGTCCGGGACAGCTCCTACGAGCAGTACTTC. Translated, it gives CASSPYSVRDSSYEQYF.

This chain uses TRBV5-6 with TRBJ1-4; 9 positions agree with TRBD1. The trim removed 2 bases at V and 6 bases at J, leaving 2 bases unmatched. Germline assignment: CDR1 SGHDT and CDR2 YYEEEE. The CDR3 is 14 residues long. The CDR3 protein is CASSLQGADEKLFF. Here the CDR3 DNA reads TGTGCCAGCAGCTTACAGGGGGCGGATGAAAAACTGTTTTTT.

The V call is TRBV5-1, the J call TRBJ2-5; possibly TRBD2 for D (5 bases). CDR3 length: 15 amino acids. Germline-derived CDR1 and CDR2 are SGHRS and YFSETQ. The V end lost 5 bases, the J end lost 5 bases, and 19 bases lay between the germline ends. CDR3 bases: TGCGCCAGCAGACTTGATGCCAGGAGGACGGAGACCCAGTACTTC. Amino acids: CASRLDARRTETQYF.